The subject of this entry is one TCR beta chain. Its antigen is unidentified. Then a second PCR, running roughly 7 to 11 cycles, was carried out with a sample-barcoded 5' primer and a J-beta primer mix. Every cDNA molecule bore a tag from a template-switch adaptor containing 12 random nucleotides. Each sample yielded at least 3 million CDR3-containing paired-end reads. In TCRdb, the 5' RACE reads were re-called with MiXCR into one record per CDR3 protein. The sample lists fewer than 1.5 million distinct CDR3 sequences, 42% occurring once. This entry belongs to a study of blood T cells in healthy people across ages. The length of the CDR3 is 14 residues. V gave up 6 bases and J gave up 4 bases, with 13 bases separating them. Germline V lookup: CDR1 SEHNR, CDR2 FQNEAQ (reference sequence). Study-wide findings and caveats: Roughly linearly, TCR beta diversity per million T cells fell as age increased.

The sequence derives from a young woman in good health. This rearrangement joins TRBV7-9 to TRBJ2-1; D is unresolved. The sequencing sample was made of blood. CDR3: CASSQSGKYNEQFF. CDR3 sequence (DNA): TGTGCCAGCAGTCAAAGTGGGAAGTACAATGAGCAGTTCTTC.